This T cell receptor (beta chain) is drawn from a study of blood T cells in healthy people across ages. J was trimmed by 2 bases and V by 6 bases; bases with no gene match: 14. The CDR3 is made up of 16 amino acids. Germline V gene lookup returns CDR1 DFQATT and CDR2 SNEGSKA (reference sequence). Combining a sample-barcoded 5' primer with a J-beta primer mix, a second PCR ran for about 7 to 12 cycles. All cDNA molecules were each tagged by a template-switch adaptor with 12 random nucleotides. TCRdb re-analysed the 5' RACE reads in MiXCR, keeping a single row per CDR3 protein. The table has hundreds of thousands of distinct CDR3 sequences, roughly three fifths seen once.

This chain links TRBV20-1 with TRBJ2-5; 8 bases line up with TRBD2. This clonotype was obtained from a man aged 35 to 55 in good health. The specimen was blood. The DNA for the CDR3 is TGCAGTGCCCCCCCGGCGGGGGGAAAGGGGCAAGAGACCCAGTACTTC. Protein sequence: CSAPPAGGKGQETQYF.